This entry is about one TCR beta chain. Here immunoSEQ multiplex PCR was the method, and the copy in TCRdb shows in-frame clones only, minus some. This table holds 490,000 or so clones, roughly 88% found once. The sample is drawn from a study of blood T cell repertoires in COVID-19. Study-wide background: T cells, B-cell-depleted T cells, or PBMCs provided the cDNA or gDNA that served as material.

Living in about 25 US areas, the participants were between 18 and 89 years of age. Assignments of participants to cohorts depended upon their own reported clinical history. In Cohort 3, a recovered donor had either two negative PCRs, clearance, or symptom resolution. Trimming removed 3 bases from V and 4 bases from J, with 13 bases in between. The length of the CDR3 is 15 residues. From germline, CDR1 is LGHNA and CDR2 YNFKEQ. V and J are TRBV4-2 and TRBJ2-1, with D possibly matching TRBD2 (6 bases). The TCR sequence derives from a woman aged 40-49 years who had recovered from COVID-19. Sequencing was carried out using PBMCs or T cells enriched from blood (not recorded which). The CDR3 nucleotides read TGTGCCAGCAGCCAGGAGCATCGGGAGTACAATGAGCAGTTCTTC. Its protein is CASSQEHREYNEQFF.